The subject of this entry is one T cell receptor (beta chain). Thawed unstimulated PBMCs were FACS-sorted by CD3, CD4 and CD8 into two populations. Libraries were prepared by immunoSEQ multiplex PCR; TCRdb keeps only in-frame clonotypes and omits some of them. The sample gives 6,500 or so clones, about 80% of which show up once; around 40% is in the top ten. The source of the sample is a study of T cell clones after liver transplantation. The overall study: Standard immunosuppression, with no induction, continued until 12-24 months after transplant.

Germline lookup yields CDR1 MGHRA and CDR2 YSYEKL. V trimming: 2 bases; J trimming: 9 bases; junction bases outside the gene matches: 12. CDR3 length equals 16 residues. The receptor was isolated from a human patient who received a liver transplant. Some T cells may be supplied by the graft donor. Sample: CD8+ T cells from blood, taken 24 months after liver transplant. J is TRBJ2-3 and V is TRBV4-1, with 9 bases matching TRBD1. CDR3: CASSQTGIADRGTQYF. CDR3 sequence (DNA): TGCGCCAGCAGCCAAACCGGAATAGCCGACAGGGGGACGCAGTATTTT.